This T cell receptor (beta chain) was found in a study of blood T cell repertoires in COVID-19. For the study at large: Collection of acute and convalescent COVID-19 samples took place in the United States, Italy and Spain. PBMCs, B-cell-depleted T cells, or T cells were the source of the cDNA or gDNA that made up the material.

Under the authors' procedure: Nucleated cell number was recorded as an estimate derived from reference gene primer amplification. Only in-frame clones appear in the TCRdb table, and some are missing; sequencing was by immunoSEQ multiplex PCR. V and J calls and clone size come straight from that table; D and trimming were deduced from the DNA. The table records roughly 150,000 clones, more than 80% of them present only once. What was sequenced was peripheral blood. The clonotype originates from a woman aged 60-75 years with active COVID-19.

The CDR3 nucleotides read TGTGCCTGGAGCCCTTGGAGGGGTGAAAAACTGTTTTTT. It specifies CAWSPWRGEKLFF. The rearrangement links TRBV30 to TRBJ1-4; TRBD1 might be the D (5 bases). V lost 3 bases to trimming and J lost 7 bases, with 12 bases between them. This CDR3 comprises 13 residues. Germline V gene data show CDR1 as GTSNPN and CDR2 as SVGIG (reference sequence).